The 14 T cell receptor beta chains in this list originate from one sample, sequenced in a study of T cell responses to AZD1222 COVID-19 vaccine. Sequencing used immunoSEQ multiplex PCR; TCRdb keeps in-frame clones, though not all of them. The table has approximately 67,000 clones, 86% seen once; the top ten hold more than 2%. The sequences come from peripheral blood, collected on day 0 of AZD1222 vaccination. Every receptor here comes from an adult in good health.

The V and J genes are TRBV6-4 and TRBJ2-1; 7 bases line up with TRBD1. Germline CDR1 and CDR2: MRHNA and SNTAGT. V lost 2 bases, J lost 5 bases, and 3 bases stayed unmatched. The CDR3 runs to 14 residues. The CDR3 loop reads CASSDKGQHNEQFF. The CDR3 DNA follows: TGTGCCAGCAGTGACAAGGGACAGCACAATGAGCAGTTCTTC.

The genes are TRBV19 and TRBJ1-2; D gene unclear. Germline values: CDR1 LNHDA, CDR2 SQIVND (reference sequence). With 4 bases removed from V and 6 bases from J, the gap between germline ends came to 18 bases. The CDR3 loop spans 15 amino acids. In DNA, the CDR3 is TGTGCCAGTAGTACCTTCGGAGAGGGTTCAGATGGCTACACCTTC. Its translation: CASSTFGEGSDGYTF. The full variable domain, its missing parts supplied by reference TRBV19 and TRBJ1-2, is DGGITQSPKYLFRKEGQNVTLSCEQNLNHDAMYWYRQDPGQGLRLIYYSQIVNDFQKGDIAEGYSVSREKKESFPLTVTSAQKNPTAFYLCASSTFGEGSDGYTFGSGTRLTVV.

The CDR3 DNA reads as TGTGCCAGCAGTTTATCTATTCCTAATGAAAAACTGTTTTTT. Protein: CASSLSIPNEKLFF. The rearrangement joins TRBV27 to TRBJ1-4; unclear D gene. Trimming removed 0 bases from V and 3 bases from J, with 5 bases in between. The germline V gene encodes CDR1 MNHEY and CDR2 SMNVEV (reference sequence). The CDR3 loop spans 14 amino acids.

V gene TRBV6-5 combines with J gene TRBJ2-1, with 8 positions matching TRBD2. The CDR3 spans 14 residues. Losses at the gene ends were 6 bases for V and 4 bases for J; bases not matched to a gene: 5. CDR1 is MNHEY, CDR2 SVGAGI, per germline. The CDR3 DNA reads as TGTGCCAGCAGCTCGGGGGGGCAGTACAATGAGCAGTTCTTC. This sequence encodes CASSSGGQYNEQFF.

The V call is TRBV6-5, the J call TRBJ2-2, with D hard to call. V was pared by 8 bases and J by 2 bases, with 9 bases between. The CDR3 runs 13 residues. Germline CDR1 MNHEY, CDR2 SVGAGI. The CDR3 DNA sequence: TGTGCCAGCGGTCAGGCAAACACCGGGGAGCTGTTTTTT. It is translated as CASGQANTGELFF.

The gene calls are TRBV6-5 and TRBJ1-2; 8 positions agree with TRBD1. Germline V gives CDR1 MNHEY, CDR2 SVGAGI. Trimming at V came to 6 bases and at J to 2 bases, leaving 2 bases not matched to a gene. The CDR3 extends over 13 amino acids. CDR3 residues: CASSQGANYGYTF. The CDR3 DNA reads TGTGCCAGCAGCCAGGGGGCGAACTATGGCTACACCTTC.

This chain joins TRBV12-3 or TRBV12-4 and TRBJ1-5; D uncertain. With 4 bases removed from V and 0 bases from J, the gap between germline ends came to 4 bases. The CDR3 covers 13 residues. This CDR3 is CASSSYSNQPQHF. The CDR3 nucleotides are TGTGCCAGCAGTTCATATAGCAATCAGCCCCAGCATTTT.

The gene calls are TRBV6-5 and TRBJ2-5; 9 bases map to TRBD2. CDR3 length: 14 residues. The germline V gene encodes CDR1 MNHEY and CDR2 SVGAGI. After removal of 7 bases from V and 3 bases from J, the junction contained 6 bases not matched to a gene. CDR3 sequence: CASTGGGAEETQYF. CDR3 nucleotide sequence: TGTGCCAGCACCGGCGGGGGGGCGGAAGAGACCCAGTACTTC.

The chain has TRBV7-8 and TRBJ2-7; D unresolved. Trimming took 10 bases from V and 4 from J, leaving 20 bases between them. The CDR3 has 14 amino acids. CDR1 SGHVS and CDR2 FQNEAQ come from the germline V gene. CDR3 DNA sequence: TGTGCCACCATCCCAGAGGTGTTAGGATACGAGCAGTACTTC. It yields the protein CATIPEVLGYEQYF.

This clone was counted once. V usage is TRBV12-3 or TRBV12-4 and J usage is TRBJ2-7; D call uncertain. Trimming took 2 bases from V and 3 from J, leaving 8 bases between them. This CDR3 spans 13 amino acids. The CDR3 sequence: CASSLNNDYEQYF. CDR3 nucleotides: TGTGCCAGCAGTTTAAACAACGACTACGAGCAGTACTTC.

Of note for this clone: Germline is not matched at one junction end, which may reflect a read error. V and J are TRBV27 and TRBJ2-5; the D gene could be TRBD1 or TRBD2 (5 bases each). Germline-derived CDR1 and CDR2 are MNHEY and SMNVEV (reference sequence). CDR3 size: 14 residues. This CDR3 reads CASSLSRGGGTQYF. The CDR3 DNA reads TGTGCCAGCAGCTTATCACGGGGTGGGGGGACCCAGTACTTC.

This chain connects TRBV9 to TRBJ1-2; maybe TRBD1 (6 bases). Germline loops: CDR1 SGDLS, CDR2 YYNGEE. Between the trimmed V and J ends, which lost 6 bases and 7 bases, there was a span of 10 bases. The CDR3 spans 11 residues. The CDR3, as DNA: TGTGCCAGCACCCCAGGGGTTGGCTACACCTTC. Protein: CASTPGVGYTF.

The rearrangement uses TRBV3-1 (or the pseudogene TRBV3-2) and TRBJ1-2; D gene unclear. CDR1 is LGHDT, CDR2 YNNKEL, per germline (reference sequence). The CDR3 runs 12 residues. Trimming removed 4 bases from V and 4 bases from J, with 7 bases in between. The CDR3 sequence: CASSPTPYGYTF. In DNA, the CDR3 is TGTGCCAGCAGCCCCACACCCTATGGCTACACCTTC.

The J gene is TRBJ1-5, the V gene TRBV7-2; D not resolved. Germline V gene data show CDR1 as SGHTA and CDR2 as FQGNSA. The CDR3 runs to 14 residues. The V end lost 3 bases, the J end lost 3 bases, and 9 bases lay between the germline ends. This chain's CDR3 is CASSFMAVNQPQHF. The DNA of the CDR3 is TGTGCCAGCAGCTTTATGGCAGTCAATCAGCCCCAGCATTTT.